Listed below are T cell receptor beta chains from one sample, sequenced in a study of blood T cell repertoires in COVID-19. Sequencing used immunoSEQ multiplex PCR; TCRdb keeps in-frame clones, though not all of them. This table has roughly 130,000 clones, approximately 86% appearing once. Sequencing input: PBMCs or T cells enriched from blood (not recorded which). Source of these receptors: a woman in her forties or fifties who had recovered from COVID-19. Each CDR3 is given with its conserved first and last residue. The D gene is left open where the match is weak. Part of the rows lack a size; the others show once, few, many or a class for expanded clones.

D gene	J gene	clone size	V gene	CDR3 protein	CDR3 DNA
-	TRBJ2-7	-	TRBV2	CATSGGGSGQYF	TGTGCCACCTCTGGCGGGGGCTCGGGGCAGTACTTC
-	TRBJ2-3	-	TRBV5-1	CASSFGRGATDTQYF	TGCGCCAGCAGCTTTGGACGGGGGGCCACAGATACGCAGTATTTT
TRBD1	TRBJ1-5	-	TRBV5-1	CASSPTGENQPQHF	TGCGCCAGCAGCCCGACAGGGGAGAACCAGCCCCAGCATTTT
-	TRBJ1-1	-	TRBV6-5	CASSPGVGSTEAFF	TGTGCCAGCAGTCCCGGGGTGGGAAGCACTGAAGCTTTCTTT
TRBD1	TRBJ1-6	-	TRBV20-1	CSASIPGQGDSPLHF	TGCAGTGCTAGTATACCGGGACAGGGGGATTCACCCCTCCACTTT
TRBD1	TRBJ1-6	-	TRBV5-4	CASSFGTGEGSPLHF	TGTGCCAGCAGCTTTGGGACAGGGGAAGGTTCACCCCTCCACTTT
-	TRBJ2-7	once	TRBV3-1/TRBV3-2	CASSQHELAGQYF	TGTGCCAGCAGCCAACACGAACTAGCAGGGCAGTACTTC
-	TRBJ2-7	-	TRBV6-1	CASSERTLSYEQYF	TGTGCCAGCAGTGAACGGACACTCTCCTACGAGCAGTACTTC
TRBD1	TRBJ2-7	-	TRBV19	CASSLSRDRANEQYF	TGTGCCAGTAGTTTATCCCGGGACAGGGCGAACGAGCAGTACTTC
TRBD1	TRBJ2-7	-	TRBV18	CASSQGAQTYEQYF	TGTGCCAGCTCACAGGGGGCGCAAACCTACGAGCAGTACTTC
-	TRBJ1-1	-	TRBV9	CASSVAKQGTEAFF	TGTGCCAGCAGCGTAGCGAAACAGGGCACTGAAGCTTTCTTT
-	TRBJ1-1	-	TRBV19	CASRSGIRNTEAFF	TGTGCCAGTAGATCCGGGATTAGGAACACTGAAGCTTTCTTT